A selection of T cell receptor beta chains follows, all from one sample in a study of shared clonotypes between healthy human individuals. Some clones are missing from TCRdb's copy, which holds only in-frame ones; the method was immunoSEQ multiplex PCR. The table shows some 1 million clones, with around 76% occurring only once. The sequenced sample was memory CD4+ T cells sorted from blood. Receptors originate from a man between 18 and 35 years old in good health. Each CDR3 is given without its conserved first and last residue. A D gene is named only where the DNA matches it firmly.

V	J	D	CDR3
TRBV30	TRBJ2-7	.	AWRAGAEQY
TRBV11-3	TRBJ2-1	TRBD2	ASSPGGYNEQF
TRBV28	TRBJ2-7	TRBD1	ASRAPDRGHEQY
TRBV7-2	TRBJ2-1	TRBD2	ASSLTGTSGSYNEQF
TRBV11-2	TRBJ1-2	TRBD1	ASSPRGPGGYT
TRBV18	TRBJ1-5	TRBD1	ASSQGAPQPQH
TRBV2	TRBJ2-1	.	ASGGWVRKDGNEQF
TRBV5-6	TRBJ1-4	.	ASSLAGSMGEKLF
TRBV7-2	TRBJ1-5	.	ASSPGDYSNQPQH
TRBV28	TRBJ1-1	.	ASTPTGNTEAF
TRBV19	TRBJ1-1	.	ASSISRDTEAF
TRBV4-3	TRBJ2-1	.	ASSQGGLGSYNEQF
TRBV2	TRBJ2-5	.	ASSTRISETQY
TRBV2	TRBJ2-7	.	ASAQGSLSYEQY
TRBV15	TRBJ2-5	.	ATSRDRRDETQY
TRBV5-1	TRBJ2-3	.	ASSSGLLADTQY
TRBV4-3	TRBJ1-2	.	ASSQDPRGDGYT
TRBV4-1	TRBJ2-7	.	ASSSRARAEQY